Presented here are 16 T cell receptor beta chains from one specimen sequenced in a study of memory B cells and T cells in multiple sclerosis. Profiling relied on immunoSEQ multiplex PCR, and the TCRdb table lists in-frame clones only, not all of them. Of more than 6,500 clones in the sample, roughly 53% were seen once. The sequenced sample was memory (CD45RO+) CD8+ T cells from blood. These receptors all stem from a human donor with multiple sclerosis.

The chain couples TRBV9 to TRBJ2-1; 13 positions match TRBD2. Germline V gene lookup returns CDR1 SGDLS and CDR2 YYNGEE. The CDR3 is 14 residues long. Losses at the gene ends were 0 bases for V and 10 bases for J; bases not matched to a gene: 1. CDR3 in DNA: TGTGCCAGCAGCGTAGGGACTAGCGGGGGAGAGCAGTTCTTC. It yields the protein CASSVGTSGGEQFF.

This clone has a handful of counts. Other DNA sequences within the sample encode an identical CDR3. V usage is TRBV27 and J usage is TRBJ2-3; D not resolved. The CDR3 contains 12 residues. Trimming cost V 6 bases and J 0 bases, with 4 bases left between them. Germline V lookup: CDR1 MNHEY, CDR2 SMNVEV (reference sequence). CDR3 nucleotides: TGTGCCAGCAGCCCTAGCACAGATACGCAGTATTTT. Protein product: CASSPSTDTQYF.

This chain connects TRBV27 to TRBJ2-3, with TRBD1 matching 7 bases. Germline V gene data show CDR1 as MNHEY and CDR2 as SMNVEV (reference sequence). The V segment lost 6 bases and the J segment 6 bases; nucleotides outside the gene matches: 9. This CDR3 comprises 14 residues. CDR3 in amino acids: CASSQYTGVDTQYF. The CDR3 DNA reads TGTGCCAGCAGCCAATACACAGGGGTGGATACGCAGTATTTT.

This chain connects TRBV30 to TRBJ1-2; 9 bases are shared with TRBD1. V gave up 4 bases and J gave up 4 bases; unmatched junction bases: 7. Germline-derived CDR1 and CDR2 are GTSNPN and SVGIG (reference sequence). CDR3 length: 14 amino acids. The CDR3: CAWTPGTGTYGYTF. The CDR3 coding sequence is TGTGCCTGGACCCCTGGGACAGGGACCTATGGCTACACCTTC.

This chain connects TRBV19 to TRBJ1-1; TRBD1 aligns across 11 bases. V gave up 8 bases and J gave up 6 bases; unmatched junction bases: 5. CDR1 is LNHDA, CDR2 SQIVND, per germline (reference sequence). The CDR3 sequence is 13 residues long. The CDR3 DNA reads as TGTGCCAGTGAAGGACAGGGGGCCCCTGAAGCTTTCTTT. Translating it yields CASEGQGAPEAFF.

This sequence joins TRBV2 and TRBJ2-3; 9 bases are shared with TRBD1. CDR1 and CDR2 (germline): SNHLY, FYNNEI. The CDR3 is 13 residues long. V was clipped by 4 bases and J by 6 bases; unmatched bases: 2. The CDR3: CASSGTGVDTQYF. The CDR3 DNA is TGTGCCAGCAGTGGGACAGGGGTGGATACGCAGTATTTT.

This clone was counted a few times. The rearrangement links TRBV10-2 to TRBJ1-1, with TRBD1 matching 7 bases. The CDR3 is 17 residues long. The V and J ends lost 3 bases and 2 bases, in that order; junction bases with no gene match: 12. Per germline, CDR1 WSHSY and CDR2 SAAADI. Written as DNA, the CDR3 is TGCGCCAGCAGTGAAGAACCCCGGGACAGACACAACACTGAAGCTTTCTTT. The encoded protein is CASSEEPRDRHNTEAFF.

V and J are TRBV6-1 and TRBJ2-3; 10 nucleotides align to TRBD2. This CDR3 has 14 residues. V lost 2 bases and J lost 4; bases outside the gene matches: 0. The germline V gene has CDR1 MNHNS and CDR2 SASEGT. CDR3 protein: CASSELAGADTQYF. The CDR3 DNA sequence: TGTGCCAGCAGTGAACTAGCGGGAGCAGATACGCAGTATTTT.

This clone was detected a few times. An end of the junction differs from the germline gene, which may be a read error. This chain uses TRBV6-4 with TRBJ2-1; TRBD2 aligns across 12 bases. The CDR3 runs to 15 residues. Germline V gene lookup returns CDR1 MRHNA and CDR2 SNTAGT. The CDR3 nucleotides read TGTGCCAGCAGGGACTCGACTAGCGGGGGCAATGAGCAGCTCTTC. Residues: CASRDSTSGGNEQLF.

This clone is classed as medium-sized. This chain uses TRBV28 with TRBJ2-1; 10 bases line up with TRBD1. Germline assignment: CDR1 MDHEN and CDR2 SYDVKM. The CDR3 is 16 amino acids. Unmatched junction bases numbered 2, after V lost 0 bases and J lost 3 bases. The CDR3: CASSLWGQGLYNEQFF. CDR3 DNA sequence: TGTGCCAGCAGTTTATGGGGACAGGGGCTCTACAATGAGCAGTTCTTC. Looking up the rest from reference TRBV28 and TRBJ2-1 gives the full variable domain: DVKVTQSSRYLVKRTGEKVFLECVQDMDHENMFWYRQDPGLGLRLIYFSYDVKMKEKGDIPEGYSVSREKKERFSLILESASTNQTSMYLCASSLWGQGLYNEQFFGPGTRLTVL.

This chain joins TRBV6-5 and TRBJ1-2; a possible D gene is TRBD1 (5 bases). CDR1 MNHEY and CDR2 SVGAGI come from the germline V gene. Trimming pared 6 bases from V and 5 bases from J, leaving 10 bases between. The CDR3 spans 12 residues. CDR3 region: CASRRRGYGYTF. The CDR3 bases are TGTGCCAGCAGGAGGAGGGGATATGGCTACACCTTC.

The genes are TRBV2 and TRBJ1-5; TRBD1 might be the D (5 bases). Germline CDR1 SNHLY, CDR2 FYNNEI. V lost 2 bases, J lost 0 bases, and 8 bases lay in between. This CDR3 comprises 15 residues. The CDR3, as DNA: TGTGCCAGCAGTGAAAGACAGTATAGCAATCAGCCCCAGCATTTT. It codes for CASSERQYSNQPQHF.

The chain employs TRBV6-1 and TRBJ1-2; 12 bases agree with TRBD1. From germline, CDR1 is MNHNS and CDR2 SASEGT. This CDR3 has 15 residues. V dropped 2 bases and J dropped 7; count of bases not matched to a gene: 5. CDR3 DNA sequence: TGTGCCAGCAGTGAACCCGGGACAGGGGGCACTGGCTACACCTTC. Amino acids: CASSEPGTGGTGYTF.

In its sample, this clone ranks as medium-sized. The genes are TRBV12-5 and TRBJ2-7, with 10 bases fitting TRBD1. The length of the CDR3 is 14 residues. Germline CDR1 and CDR2: LGHNT and FRNRAP. The ends lost 9 bases at V and 5 bases at J; junction bases unmatched: 10. The CDR3 here is CASGGRDRGHEQYF. The CDR3 nucleotides are TGTGCTAGCGGAGGCCGGGACAGGGGCCACGAGCAGTACTTC.

The chain is built from TRBV15 and TRBJ2-3, with 9 nucleotides matching TRBD2. V dropped 2 bases and J dropped 3; count of bases not matched to a gene: 9. This CDR3 contains 17 residues. Germline CDR1 and CDR2: LNHNV and YYDKDF (reference sequence). The CDR3 loop is CATSRTYSGSLTDTQYF. For the CDR3, the DNA is TGTGCCACCAGCAGAACCTATAGCGGGAGTTTGACAGATACGCAGTATTTT.

The rearrangement joins TRBV6-1 to TRBJ2-5; TRBD2 matches 8 bases. The CDR3 has 15 residues. The V and J ends lost 0 bases and 1 base, in that order; junction bases with no gene match: 1. Germline V lookup: CDR1 MNHNS, CDR2 SASEGT. The chain's CDR3 is CASSEASGTQETQYF. In DNA form, the CDR3 reads TGTGCCAGCAGTGAAGCTAGCGGGACCCAAGAGACCCAGTACTTC.